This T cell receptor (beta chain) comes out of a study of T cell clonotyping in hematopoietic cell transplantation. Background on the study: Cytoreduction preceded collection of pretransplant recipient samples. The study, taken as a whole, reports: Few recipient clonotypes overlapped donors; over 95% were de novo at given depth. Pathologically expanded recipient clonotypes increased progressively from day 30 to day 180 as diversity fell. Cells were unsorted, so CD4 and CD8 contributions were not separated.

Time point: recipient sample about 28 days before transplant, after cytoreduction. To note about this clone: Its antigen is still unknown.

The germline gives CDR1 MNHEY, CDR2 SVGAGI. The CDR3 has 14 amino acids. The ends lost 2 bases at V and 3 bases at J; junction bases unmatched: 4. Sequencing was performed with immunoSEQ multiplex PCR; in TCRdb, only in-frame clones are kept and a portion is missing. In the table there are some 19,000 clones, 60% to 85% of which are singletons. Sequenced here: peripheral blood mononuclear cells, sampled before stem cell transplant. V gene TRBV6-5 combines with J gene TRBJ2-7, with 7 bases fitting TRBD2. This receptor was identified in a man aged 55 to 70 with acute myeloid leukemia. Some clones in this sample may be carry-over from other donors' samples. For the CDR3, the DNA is TGTGCCAGCAGTTACGGACTAGGGGACTACGAGCAGTACTTC. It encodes CASSYGLGDYEQYF.